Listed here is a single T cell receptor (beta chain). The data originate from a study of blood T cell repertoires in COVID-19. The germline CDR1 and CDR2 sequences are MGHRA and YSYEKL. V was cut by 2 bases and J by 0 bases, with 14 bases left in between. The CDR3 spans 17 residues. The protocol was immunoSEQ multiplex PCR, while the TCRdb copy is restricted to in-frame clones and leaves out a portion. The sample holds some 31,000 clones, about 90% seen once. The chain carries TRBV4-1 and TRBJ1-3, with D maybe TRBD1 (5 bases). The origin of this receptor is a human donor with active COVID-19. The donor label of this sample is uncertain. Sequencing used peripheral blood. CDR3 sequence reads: CASSQRSQASSGNTIYF. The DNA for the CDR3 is TGCGCCAGCAGCCAAAGGTCACAGGCGAGCTCTGGAAACACCATATATTTT.